The TCR beta chain under discussion was sequenced for a study of OX40 agonist ivuxolimab in advanced cancers. At the level of the study: Patients were dosed with the agonistic anti-OX40 (CD134) antibody ivuxolimab. Study results and caveats: CD4+ and CD8+ blood T cells expanded clonally by week 6 at 0.1 to 3.0 mg/kg. Averaged across samples, CD8+ T cells carried more expanded clones than CD4+ did.

The length of the CDR3 is 14 residues. In germline, CDR1 is SGHRS, CDR2 YFSETQ. The germline V and J ends were trimmed by 0 bases and 3 bases, with 9 bases remaining between them. Concerning this clone: The target antigen is unknown.

Clones were read by immunoSEQ multiplex PCR, and TCRdb kept only the in-frame ones, dropping some. The sample contains roughly 80,000 clones, approximately 83% of which appear only once. The starting material was CD4+ or CD8+ T cells sorted from blood, obtained in a trial of the OX40 agonist ivuxolimab. V gene TRBV5-1 combines with J gene TRBJ1-2; no definite D call. The receptor comes from an adult with an advanced solid tumor such as melanoma, head and neck, liver or kidney cancer. The chain's CDR3 is CASSLVRQHYGYTF. CDR3 nucleotides: TGCGCCAGCAGCTTGGTAAGGCAGCACTATGGCTACACCTTC. The whole variable domain, filled in from reference TRBV5-1 and TRBJ1-2, reads KAGVTQTPRYLIKTRGQQVTLSCSPISGHRSVSWYQQTPGQGLQFLFEYFSETQRNKGNFPGRFSGRQFSNSRSEMNVSTLELGDSALYLCASSLVRQHYGYTFGSGTRLTVV.